This T cell receptor beta chain comes out of a study of T cell clones after liver transplantation. Study-wide background: Immunosuppression withdrawal was tried within 2 years after liver transplantation in this trial.

The CDR3 has 14 amino acids. The germline V gene has CDR1 KGHSH and CDR2 LQKENI. V shed 3 bases and J shed 0 bases, with 6 bases lying between them. Repertoires were generated with immunoSEQ multiplex PCR, while TCRdb's copy carries only in-frame clones and drops some. The sample has roughly 100,000 clones, about 86% seen once. This clone was observed once. Unstimulated PBMCs were sorted into CD3+CD4+ and CD3+CD8+ populations. The chain links TRBV18 to TRBJ1-3; D gene ambiguous. The sequence was collected from a human patient who received a liver transplant. Part of the T cell pool may stem from the graft donor. The source was CD4+ T cells from blood, collected around 4 years after liver transplant. The CDR3 protein is CASSPGNSGNTIYF. The CDR3 DNA is TGTGCCAGCTCACCTGGAAACTCTGGAAACACCATATATTTT.